Below, 13 T cell receptor beta chains from the same sample are listed, as sequenced in a study of T cells in Graves' hyperthyroidism and ophthalmopathy. Template material for amplifying TCR beta CDR3 regions consisted of RNA transcripts. HTBI primers were the set used in a first-round RT-PCR of the TCR CDR3. MiXCR, applied by TCRdb to the multiplex PCR reads, yields one record per CDR3 protein. The data show approximately 710,000 distinct CDR3 sequences, with 17% seen just once and less than 20% held by the top ten. Sequences were obtained from blood. The source is a man aged 50-60 years with Graves' hyperthyroidism.

Note on this clonotype: Its ends do not fully match the called genes, so a read error is possible. V is TRBV6-1 and J is TRBJ2-3; TRBD2 matches at 9 bases. The germline V gene encodes CDR1 MNHNS and CDR2 SASEGT. The CDR3 contains 15 residues. CDR3 nucleotides: TGTGCCAGCAGTCAAGCGGGAGGCCGCACAGATACGCAGTATTTT. Translating it yields CASSQAGGRTDTQYF.

J is TRBJ2-7 and V is TRBV6-5, with D perhaps matching TRBD1 (5 bases). There are 15 residues in the CDR3. Looked up from germline, CDR1 is MNHEY and CDR2 is SVGAGI. Trimming shortened V by 2 bases and J by 2 bases, and 13 bases separated the two germline ends. CDR3 in DNA: TGTGCCAGCAGTTACGAACGGCAGGGCACCTACGAGCAGTACTTC. The encoded protein is CASSYERQGTYEQYF.

The rearrangement links TRBV10-3 to TRBJ1-2; the D gene is possibly TRBD1 (5 bases). V lost 0 bases and J 2 bases, leaving 10 bases between the germline ends. Germline assignment: CDR1 ENHRY and CDR2 SYGVKD. The CDR3 sequence is 15 residues long. DNA for the CDR3: TGTGCCATCAGTGAGTCCTTCGCAGGGAACTATGGCTACACCTTC. Translated, it gives CAISESFAGNYGYTF.

This clonotype was seen ten or more times. The chain links TRBV7-3 to TRBJ2-3; 11 positions agree with TRBD1. The CDR3 covers 16 residues. Germline V CDR1 and CDR2: SGHTA, FQGTGA. After removal of 5 bases from V and 2 bases from J, the junction contained 6 bases not matched to a gene. The CDR3 DNA is TGTGCCAGCAGCCCCGGGACAGGGGGATCCACAGATACGCAGTATTTT. Translation: CASSPGTGGSTDTQYF.

This clonotype was detected many times. V gene TRBV27 combines with J gene TRBJ2-7; D gene ambiguous. The CDR3 has 13 amino acids. V gave up 4 bases and J gave up 0 bases, with 7 bases separating them. The germline V gene encodes CDR1 MNHEY and CDR2 SMNVEV (reference sequence). This chain's CDR3 is CASSSINSYEQYF. CDR3 nucleotides: TGTGCCAGCAGTTCCATTAACTCCTACGAGCAGTACTTC.

The table lists this clonotype with many counts. The V gene is TRBV11-2, the J gene TRBJ1-3; D remains unclear. Germline CDR1 reads SGHAT; CDR2 reads FQNNGV. V was trimmed by 6 bases and J by 2 bases, leaving 8 bases between them. The CDR3 totals 13 residues. CDR3 loop: CASSSPPGNTIYF. CDR3 in DNA: TGTGCCAGCAGTTCCCCGCCTGGAAACACCATATATTTT.

CDR3 loop: CASSAHTSASTDTQYF. The CDR3, as DNA: TGTGCCAGTAGTGCCCATACTAGCGCAAGCACAGATACGCAGTATTTT. The chain uses TRBV19 and TRBJ2-3; 7 nucleotides agree with TRBD2. The germline V gene has CDR1 LNHDA and CDR2 SQIVND (reference sequence). This CDR3 contains 16 residues. V lost 5 bases and J lost 0; bases outside the gene matches: 8. Full variable domain (remainder filled in from reference TRBV19 and TRBJ2-3): DGGITQSPKYLFRKEGQNVTLSCEQNLNHDAMYWYRQDPGQGLRLIYYSQIVNDFQKGDIAEGYSVSREKKESFPLTVTSAQKNPTAFYLCASSAHTSASTDTQYFGPGTRLTVL.

This clonotype was counted many times. The chain recombines TRBV12-3 or TRBV12-4 with TRBJ2-3; maybe TRBD1 (6 bases). The CDR3 has 16 residues. Trimming shortened V by 5 bases and J by 0 bases, and 15 bases separated the two germline ends. The CDR3 reads CASSPNRVTSTDTQYF. The DNA for the CDR3 is TGTGCCAGCAGTCCTAACAGGGTTACTAGCACAGATACGCAGTATTTT.

This clonotype was seen a few times. J is TRBJ2-5 and V is TRBV6-2 or TRBV6-3, with D possibly being TRBD2 (5 bases). The CDR3 loop spans 16 amino acids. Germline V gene data show CDR1 as MNHEY and CDR2 as SVGEGT. The V end was cut by 2 bases, the J end by 1 base, with 14 bases between. In DNA, the CDR3 is TGTGCCAGCAGTTACCCGATGAGGGCCCCCCAAGAGACCCAGTACTTC. It encodes CASSYPMRAPQETQYF.

The table lists this clonotype with many counts. CDR3 region: CASSVRGEKLFF. Here the CDR3 DNA reads TGTGCCAGCAGTGTGCGGGGTGAAAAACTGTTTTTT. The chain uses TRBV12-3 or TRBV12-4 and TRBJ1-4, with D unclear. The germline V and J ends were trimmed by 5 bases and 7 bases, with 8 bases remaining between them. The length of the CDR3 is 12 residues.

The V gene is TRBV12-3 or TRBV12-4, the J gene TRBJ2-1, with 9 bases lining up with TRBD2. Unmatched junction bases numbered 3, after V lost 3 bases and J lost 6 bases. The CDR3 covers 14 residues. CDR3 in amino acids: CASSFSGRSNEQFF. CDR3 nucleotide sequence: TGTGCCAGCAGTTTTAGCGGGAGAAGCAATGAGCAGTTCTTC.

This clonotype was detected many times. The chain employs TRBV29-1 and TRBJ2-1; D is possibly TRBD2 (6 bases). Germline loops: CDR1 SQVTM, CDR2 ANQGSEA. V lost 7 bases and J 3 bases, leaving 13 bases between the germline ends. The CDR3 totals 13 residues. CDR3 amino acids: CSALEGSYNEQFF. In nucleotides, the CDR3 is TGCAGCGCCCTGGAGGGCAGCTACAATGAGCAGTTCTTC.

This clonotype was counted only a few times. This chain connects TRBV20-1 to TRBJ1-2; D might be TRBD1 (6 bases). The CDR3 is 16 amino acids. Trimming took 4 bases from V and 4 from J, leaving 22 bases between them. From germline, CDR1 is DFQATT and CDR2 SNEGSKA (reference sequence). CDR3 sequence: CSATGSGSLGAYGYTF. Written as DNA, the CDR3 is TGCAGTGCTACAGGGTCCGGCAGCTTGGGGGCCTATGGCTACACCTTC.